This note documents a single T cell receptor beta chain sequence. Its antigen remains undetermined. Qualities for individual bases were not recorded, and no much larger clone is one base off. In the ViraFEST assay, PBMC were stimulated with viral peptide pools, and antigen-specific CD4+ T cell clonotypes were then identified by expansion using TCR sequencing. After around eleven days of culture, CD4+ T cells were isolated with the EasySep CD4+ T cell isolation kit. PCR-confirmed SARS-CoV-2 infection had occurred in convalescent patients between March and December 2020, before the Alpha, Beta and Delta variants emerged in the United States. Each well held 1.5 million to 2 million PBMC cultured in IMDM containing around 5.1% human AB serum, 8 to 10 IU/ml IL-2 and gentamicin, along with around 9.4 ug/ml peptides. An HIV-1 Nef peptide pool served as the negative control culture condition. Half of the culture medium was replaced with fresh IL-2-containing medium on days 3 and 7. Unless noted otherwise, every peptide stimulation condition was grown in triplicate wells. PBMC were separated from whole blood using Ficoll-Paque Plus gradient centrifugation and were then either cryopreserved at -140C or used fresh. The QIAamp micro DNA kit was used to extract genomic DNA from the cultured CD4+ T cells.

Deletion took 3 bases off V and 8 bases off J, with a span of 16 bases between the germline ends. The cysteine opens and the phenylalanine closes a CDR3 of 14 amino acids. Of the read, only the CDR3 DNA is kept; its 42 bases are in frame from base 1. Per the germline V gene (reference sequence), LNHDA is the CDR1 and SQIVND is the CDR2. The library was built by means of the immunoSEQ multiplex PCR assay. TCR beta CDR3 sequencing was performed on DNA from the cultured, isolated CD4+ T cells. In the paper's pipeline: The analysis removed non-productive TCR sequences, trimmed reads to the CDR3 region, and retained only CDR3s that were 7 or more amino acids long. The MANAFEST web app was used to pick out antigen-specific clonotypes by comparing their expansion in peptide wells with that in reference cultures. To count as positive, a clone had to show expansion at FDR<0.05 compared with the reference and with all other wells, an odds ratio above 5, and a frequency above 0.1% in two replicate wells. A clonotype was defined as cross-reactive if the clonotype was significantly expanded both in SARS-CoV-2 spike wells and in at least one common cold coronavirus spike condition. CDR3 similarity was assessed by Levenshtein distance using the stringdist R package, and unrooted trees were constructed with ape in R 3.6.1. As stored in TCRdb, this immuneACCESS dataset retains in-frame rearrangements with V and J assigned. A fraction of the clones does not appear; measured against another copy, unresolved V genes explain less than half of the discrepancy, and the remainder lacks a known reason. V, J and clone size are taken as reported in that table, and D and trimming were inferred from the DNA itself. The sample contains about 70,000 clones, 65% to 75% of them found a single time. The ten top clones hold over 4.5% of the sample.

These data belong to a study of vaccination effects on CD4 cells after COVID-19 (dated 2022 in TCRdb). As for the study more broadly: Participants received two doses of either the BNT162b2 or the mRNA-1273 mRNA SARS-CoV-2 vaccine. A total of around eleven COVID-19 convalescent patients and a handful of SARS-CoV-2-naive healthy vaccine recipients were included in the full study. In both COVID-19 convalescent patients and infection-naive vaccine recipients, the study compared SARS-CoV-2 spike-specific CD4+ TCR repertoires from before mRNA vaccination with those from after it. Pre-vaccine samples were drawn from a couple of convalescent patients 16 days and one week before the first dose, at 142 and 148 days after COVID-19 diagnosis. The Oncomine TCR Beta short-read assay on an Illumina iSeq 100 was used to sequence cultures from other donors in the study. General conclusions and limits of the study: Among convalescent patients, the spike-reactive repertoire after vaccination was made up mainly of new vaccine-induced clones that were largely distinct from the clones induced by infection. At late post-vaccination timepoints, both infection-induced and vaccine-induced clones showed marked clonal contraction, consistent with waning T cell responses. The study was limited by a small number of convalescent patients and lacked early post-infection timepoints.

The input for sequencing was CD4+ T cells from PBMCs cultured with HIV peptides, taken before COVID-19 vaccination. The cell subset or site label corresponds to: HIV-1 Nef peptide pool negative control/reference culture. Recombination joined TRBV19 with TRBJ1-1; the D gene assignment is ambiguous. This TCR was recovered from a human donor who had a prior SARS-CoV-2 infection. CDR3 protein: CASSILPRGQEAFF. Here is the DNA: TGTGCCAGTAGTATCTTACCCCGCGGGCAAGAAGCTTTCTTT.